A single sample gave rise to the 2 T cell receptor beta chains below, sequenced in a study of blood T cell repertoires in COVID-19. Clones were sequenced by immunoSEQ multiplex PCR, and TCRdb holds only the in-frame ones, with some missing. The sample carries roughly 440,000 clones, approximately 90% recorded once. The sequencing input was peripheral blood. The receptors shown here come from a woman in her 50s with COVID-19, enrolled during active disease.

The chain joins TRBV3-1 (or the pseudogene TRBV3-2) to TRBJ2-2, with D possibly TRBD2 on 7 matching bases. CDR1 is LGHDT and CDR2 is YNNKEL in the germline V gene (reference sequence). Trimming shortened V by 8 bases and J by 1 base, and 11 bases separated the two germline ends. The CDR3 is made up of 14 amino acids. The chain's CDR3 is CASGGARNTGELFF. The CDR3 DNA is TGTGCCAGCGGGGGGGCGCGGAACACCGGGGAGCTGTTTTTT.

This clone was counted a few times. CDR3: CASTTPDRAGEAFF. As DNA, the CDR3 is TGTGCCAGCACCACACCGGACAGGGCAGGTGAAGCTTTCTTT. This sequence joins TRBV6-5 and TRBJ1-1, with 8 nucleotides matching TRBD1. In germline, CDR1 is MNHEY, CDR2 SVGAGI. This CDR3 region has 14 residues. J lost 7 bases, V lost 7 bases, and 11 bases had no gene match.